The present TCR beta chain was sequenced within a study of shared clonotypes between healthy human individuals. Naive CD8 isolation took CD45RO-negative cells positively selected for CCR7 and excluded terminally differentiated effector memory CD45RA+ cells. Repertoires were generated with immunoSEQ multiplex PCR, while TCRdb's copy carries only in-frame clones and drops some. The sample has roughly 2.1 million clones, 93% seen once. The CDR3 runs 13 residues. Trimming pared 6 bases from V and 0 bases from J, leaving 9 bases between. Germline values: CDR1 SQVTM, CDR2 ANQGSEA. The count of this clone is one.

The TCR sequence derives from a man between 18 and 35 years old in good health. Some clones in this sample may be carry-over from other donors' samples. The chain carries TRBV29-1 and TRBJ1-3; D is unclear. The specimen sequenced was naive CD8+ T cells from PBMCs. The CDR3 here is CSVVTSSGNTIYF. The CDR3, as DNA: TGCAGCGTAGTGACCAGCTCTGGAAACACCATATATTTT.